The 29 T cell receptor beta chains below all came from one sample that was sequenced in a study of cytomegalovirus exposure and HLA in healthy donors. Primers included in the PCR were 60 Vbeta and 13 Jbeta primers. This table comes from immunoSEQ multiplex PCR, and its TCRdb copy is limited to in-frame clones, with some not included. The profile shows about 80,000 clones, approximately 65% of them singletons. Sequenced material: PBMCs. The receptors stem from a male donor in good health and CMV-seropositive.

For this clone: The junction does not match germline at one end; this may be a read error. This sequence joins TRBV6-5 and TRBJ1-5; D is unclear. CDR1 is MNHEY, CDR2 SVGAGI, per germline. This CDR3 is built from 15 residues. The CDR3 DNA reads as TGTACCAGCAGTTCCTCGAGGGCGCCCAATCAGCCCCAGCATTTT. It encodes CTSSSSRAPNQPQHF.

This chain connects TRBV6-1 to TRBJ1-5; 11 bases agree with TRBD1. The CDR3 covers 12 residues. J was trimmed by 7 bases and V by 10 bases; bases with no gene match: 3. The germline V gene encodes CDR1 MNHNS and CDR2 SASEGT. The CDR3 loop reads CATGTGGQPQHF. For the CDR3, the DNA is TGTGCCACCGGGACAGGGGGGCAGCCCCAGCATTTT.

Only a few counts were recorded for this clone. The rearrangement uses TRBV7-2 and TRBJ2-1, with TRBD2 as a possible D gene (5 bases). This CDR3 region has 12 residues. The ends were cut back, 2 bases at V and 9 bases at J, with 8 bases in the middle. The germline V gene has CDR1 SGHTA and CDR2 FQGNSA. The DNA of the CDR3 is TGTGCCAGCAGCTTAAGTGCGGGTGAGCAGTTCTTC. Translation gives CASSLSAGEQFF.

The rearrangement joins TRBV7-3 to TRBJ2-1, with D uncertain. Trimming took 5 bases from V and 6 from J, leaving 14 bases between them. The germline V gene has CDR1 SGHTA and CDR2 FQGTGA. There are 14 residues in the CDR3. The CDR3 DNA follows: TGTGCCAGCAGCCTCGGCGAGGCTGGCAATGAGCAGTTCTTC. Its protein is CASSLGEAGNEQFF.

This clone was picked up one time. The chain couples TRBV16 to TRBJ1-1; 7 bases align to TRBD1. CDR3 length equals 15 residues. The V gene's germline CDR1 is KGHSY and CDR2 FQNENV. Trimming at V came to 7 bases and at J to 0 bases, leaving 8 bases not matched to a gene. CDR3 amino acids: CASTEGQDMNTEAFF. Written as DNA, the CDR3 is TGTGCCAGCACCGAAGGACAGGACATGAACACTGAAGCTTTCTTT.

A single count supports this clone. The genes are TRBV19 and TRBJ2-5; 7 bases are shared with TRBD1. Unmatched junction bases numbered 4, after V lost 5 bases and J lost 4 bases. The CDR3 sequence is 13 residues long. Looked up from germline, CDR1 is LNHDA and CDR2 is SQIVND (reference sequence). This CDR3 is CASSRGQVETQYF. DNA of the CDR3: TGTGCCAGTAGTCGTGGACAGGTAGAGACCCAGTACTTC.

This clone was observed a few times. The V and J genes are TRBV5-6 and TRBJ1-2, with TRBD1 identical over 12 bases. In germline, CDR1 is SGHDT, CDR2 YYEEEE. The CDR3 length is 14 residues. With V trimmed by 3 bases and J by 8 bases, 5 bases remained unmatched. In nucleotides, the CDR3 is TGTGCCAGCAGCTGGGGGACAGGGGGCTCGGGCTACACCTTC. Its translation is CASSWGTGGSGYTF.

The V gene is TRBV30, the J gene TRBJ2-5, with no clear D. The assigned J gene may be wrong: the sequence end matches TRBJ2-7 better. In germline, CDR1 is GTSNPN, CDR2 SVGIG (reference sequence). This CDR3 contains 14 residues. The CDR3, as DNA: TGTGCCTGGAGTAAAGAAGAATGGTCCTACGAGCAGTACTTC. It translates to CAWSKEEWSYEQYF.

This clone showed up just a few times. V gene TRBV6-1 combines with J gene TRBJ2-5; 7 bases fit TRBD2. TRBJ2-7 matches the DNA end more closely, so the J call is doubtful. This CDR3 is 12 amino acids long. Germline V gives CDR1 MNHNS, CDR2 SASEGT. CDR3 in amino acids: CAIERGSYEQYF. The CDR3 nucleotides read TGTGCCATAGAGCGGGGCTCCTACGAGCAGTACTTC.

This clone was counted a few times. The rearrangement links TRBV5-6 to TRBJ1-5, with 10 positions matching TRBD1. Germline assignment: CDR1 SGHDT and CDR2 YYEEEE. After removal of 3 bases from V and 6 bases from J, the junction contained 3 bases not matched to a gene. This CDR3 region has 14 residues. CDR3 sequence: CASSSRDRGQPQHF. For the CDR3, the DNA is TGTGCCAGCAGCTCCCGGGACAGGGGTCAGCCCCAGCATTTT. Full variable domain (remainder filled in from reference TRBV5-6 and TRBJ1-5): DAGVTQSPTHLIKTRGQQVTLRCSPKSGHDTVSWYQQALGQGPQFIFQYYEEEERQRGNFPDRFSGHQFPNYSSELNVNALLLGDSALYLCASSSRDRGQPQHFGDGTRLSIL.

This clone turned up a few times. The rearrangement links TRBV6-5 to TRBJ2-1; TRBD2 matches 8 bases. The CDR3 extends over 15 amino acids. V lost 5 bases and J lost 6; bases outside the gene matches: 9. CDR1 is MNHEY, CDR2 SVGAGI, per germline. CDR3 coding DNA: TGTGCCAGCAGTCCCGGGGGGGAGTGGGGCAATGAGCAGTTCTTC. Amino acid sequence: CASSPGGEWGNEQFF.

V gene TRBV28 combines with J gene TRBJ2-7; 9 bases fit TRBD2. The CDR3 totals 15 residues. The V and J ends lost 8 bases and 5 bases, in that order; junction bases with no gene match: 13. Germline values: CDR1 MDHEN, CDR2 SYDVKM. DNA of the CDR3: TGTGCCAGCGTTCCCTCACTAGCGGGCGTCCACGAGCAGTACTTC. Its translation is CASVPSLAGVHEQYF. Supplemented by reference TRBV28 and TRBJ2-7, the full variable domain reads DVKVTQSSRYLVKRTGEKVFLECVQDMDHENMFWYRQDPGLGLRLIYFSYDVKMKEKGDIPEGYSVSREKKERFSLILESASTNQTSMYLCASVPSLAGVHEQYFGPGTRLTVT.

J is TRBJ2-5 and V is TRBV5-5, with a tentative D call TRBD2 (6 bases). The CDR3 consists of 15 residues. Per germline, CDR1 SGHKS and CDR2 YYEKEE (reference sequence). V was trimmed by 0 bases and J by 1 base, leaving 10 bases between them. This CDR3 reads CASSLDAGTQETQYF. The CDR3, as DNA: TGTGCCAGCAGCTTGGACGCGGGGACCCAAGAGACCCAGTACTTC.

The gene calls are TRBV28 and TRBJ2-7; D gene unclear. CDR3 length: 13 residues. Trimming cost V 9 bases and J 2 bases, with 14 bases left between them. The germline V gene encodes CDR1 MDHEN and CDR2 SYDVKM. CDR3 sequence: CASYSPSAYEQYF. CDR3 DNA sequence: TGTGCCAGTTACAGCCCCTCGGCCTACGAGCAGTACTTC.

The chain carries TRBV27 and TRBJ2-2; TRBD2 aligns across 7 bases. Germline CDR1 reads MNHEY; CDR2 reads SMNVEV (reference sequence). This CDR3 region has 18 residues. J lost 7 bases, V lost 5 bases, and 19 bases had no gene match. CDR3 residues: CASSLPRREGIWGGELFF. CDR3 nucleotide sequence: TGTGCCAGCAGTCTCCCTAGGAGGGAGGGGATTTGGGGCGGGGAGCTGTTTTTT.

The V and J genes are TRBV6-5 and TRBJ1-5; D gene ambiguous. The CDR3 spans 13 residues. V lost 2 bases and J 1 base, leaving 3 bases between the germline ends. CDR1 MNHEY and CDR2 SVGAGI come from the germline V gene. This chain's CDR3 is CASSYGSNQPQHF. The CDR3 nucleotides read TGTGCCAGCAGTTACGGCAGCAATCAGCCCCAGCATTTT.

This clone turned up a few times. The chain combines TRBV7-2 with TRBJ1-5; 9 nucleotides line up with TRBD1. The CDR3 sequence is 15 residues long. Losses at the gene ends were 3 bases for V and 5 bases for J; bases not matched to a gene: 5. Germline loops: CDR1 SGHTA, CDR2 FQGNSA. The CDR3 DNA reads as TGTGCCAGCAGCTTCACAGGGGGCAACGATCAGCCCCAGCATTTT. This gives the protein CASSFTGGNDQPQHF.

The V call is TRBV6-5, the J call TRBJ1-5, with D perhaps TRBD1 (6 bases). Germline V gene sequence: CDR1 MNHEY, CDR2 SVGAGI. This CDR3 is built from 13 residues. V dropped 6 bases and J dropped 4 bases, with 10 bases sitting between them. Here the CDR3 DNA reads TGTGCCAGCAGCCAGGGGATTAATCAGCCCCAGCATTTT. Amino acids: CASSQGINQPQHF.

The chain links TRBV6-5 to TRBJ1-5; maybe TRBD1 (5 bases). V lost 6 bases to trimming and J lost 2 bases, with 11 bases between them. Germline V gives CDR1 MNHEY, CDR2 SVGAGI. The length of the CDR3 is 14 residues. CDR3 DNA: TGTGCCAGCAGGGGTGACAGTGGCAATCAGCCCCAGCATTTT. Translating gives CASRGDSGNQPQHF.

This clone was counted between two and nine times. The CDR3 protein is CASNPGGSYNEQFF. CDR3 coding DNA: TGTGCCAGCAACCCGGGGGGGAGCTACAATGAGCAGTTCTTC. The chain joins TRBV9 to TRBJ2-1; 8 nucleotides match TRBD2. V shed 6 bases, J shed 3 bases, and the junction held 5 bases outside the gene matches. This CDR3 spans 14 amino acids. Germline lookup yields CDR1 SGDLS and CDR2 YYNGEE.

This sequence joins TRBV30 and TRBJ2-2, with 7 bases aligning to TRBD1. The germline V gene encodes CDR1 GTSNPN and CDR2 SVGIG (reference sequence). With V trimmed by 2 bases and J by 6 bases, 6 bases remained unmatched. This CDR3 has 14 amino acids. CDR3 coding DNA: TGTGCCTGGAGTCGGGACAGAGCTCCCGGGGAGCTGTTTTTT. Translation gives CAWSRDRAPGELFF.

V usage is TRBV30 and J usage is TRBJ1-4; no firm D call. There are 14 residues in the CDR3. Germline CDR1 reads GTSNPN; CDR2 reads SVGIG (reference sequence). Trimming removed 0 bases from V and 5 bases from J, with 10 bases in between. The CDR3 here is CAWSVFGVNEKLFF. The CDR3 DNA reads TGTGCCTGGAGTGTATTCGGGGTAAATGAAAAACTGTTTTTT.

The chain combines TRBV6-5 with TRBJ2-1, with D possibly TRBD1 on 5 matching bases. V lost 0 bases and J 12 bases, leaving 12 bases between the germline ends. Germline-derived CDR1 and CDR2 are MNHEY and SVGAGI. This CDR3 spans 13 amino acids. The CDR3 sequence: CASSYSGVQGQFF. CDR3 in DNA: TGTGCCAGCAGTTACTCAGGGGTCCAGGGGCAGTTCTTC.

To note about this clone: One end of the junction is discordant with germline, which a read error may explain. This chain links TRBV7-7 with TRBJ2-7, with TRBD1 identical over 9 bases. This CDR3 spans 15 amino acids. Per germline, CDR1 SSHAT and CDR2 FNYEAQ (reference sequence). The CDR3 sequence: CASSLVRDRAYEQYF. The CDR3 region has the DNA TGTGCTAGCAGCTTAGTAAGGGACAGGGCCTACGAGCAGTACTTC.

The gene calls are TRBV19 and TRBJ2-1; tentative D call: TRBD2 (5 bases). Germline values: CDR1 LNHDA, CDR2 SQIVND (reference sequence). The CDR3 has 14 amino acids. V was pared by 5 bases and J by 8 bases, with 16 bases between. The CDR3 loop is CASSLSGGFDEQFF. The CDR3 region has the DNA TGTGCCAGTAGTCTAAGCGGCGGGTTCGATGAGCAGTTCTTC. Variable domain in full (rest from reference TRBV19 and TRBJ2-1): DGGITQSPKYLFRKEGQNVTLSCEQNLNHDAMYWYRQDPGQGLRLIYYSQIVNDFQKGDIAEGYSVSREKKESFPLTVTSAQKNPTAFYLCASSLSGGFDEQFFGPGTRLTVL.

This clone was seen only once. The chain has TRBV5-1 and TRBJ1-1; D not certain. This CDR3 region has 15 residues. Germline values: CDR1 SGHRS, CDR2 YFSETQ. Trimming removed 4 bases from V and 5 bases from J, with 18 bases in between. Here the CDR3 DNA reads TGCGCCAGCAGCCACGAGGGTTTCAGTGGTACTGAAGCTTTCTTT. Amino acid sequence: CASSHEGFSGTEAFF.

The chain couples TRBV5-1 to TRBJ2-5; tentatively, D is TRBD2 (6 bases). Germline-derived CDR1 and CDR2 are SGHRS and YFSETQ. This CDR3 comprises 13 residues. V lost 0 bases and J 5 bases, leaving 8 bases between the germline ends. CDR3 nucleotide sequence: TGCGCCAGCAGCTTGGGGGCGGGGGAGACCCAGTACTTC. Translating it yields CASSLGAGETQYF.

V and J are TRBV6-1 and TRBJ2-2; 8 bases agree with TRBD1. CDR1 and CDR2 (germline): MNHNS, SASEGT. V lost 6 bases, J lost 3 bases, and 3 bases stayed unmatched. The CDR3 consists of 14 residues. The CDR3 DNA reads TGTGCCAGCAGCTTGGACAGGGACACCGGGGAGCTGTTTTTT. It encodes CASSLDRDTGELFF.

The chain employs TRBV27 and TRBJ1-6; possible D gene TRBD1, 5 bases. The CDR3 contains 18 residues. CDR1 MNHEY and CDR2 SMNVEV come from the germline V gene (reference sequence). Trimming shortened V by 4 bases and J by 3 bases, and 19 bases separated the two germline ends. The CDR3 region has the DNA TGTGCCAGCAGTTCAAACACGTTTGGGGGGGACTATAATTCACCCCTCCACTTT. Translation: CASSSNTFGGDYNSPLHF.